The rows below give T cell receptor beta chains drawn from one sample of a study of T cell repertoires in cytomegalovirus infection. From the reads, TCRdb called clonotypes with MiXCR, one entry per CDR3 protein. The data hold about 150,000 distinct CDR3 sequences, with about 20% observed a single time. Sequencing input: PBMCs. The receptors come from a human donor in good health (CMV status not recorded). Some clones in this sample may be carry-over from other donors' samples. Each CDR3 is given with its conserved first and last residue. Size is stated for part of the rows, as once, few or many counts, or as a class when the clone is expanded.

TRBV7-6 few CASSRKRDVVDEQYF
TRBV6-2/TRBV6-3 - CASNRDQSYEQYF
TRBV28 - CASSSPGIAGGRFPNEQFF
TRBV11-2 - CASSLGHGDEQFF
TRBV7-6 few CASSLDQAYEQYF
TRBV20-1 - CSARDRGQNSPLHF
TRBV4-2 - CASSQVSGQTGELFF
TRBV12-3/TRBV12-4 - CASSLAGQAANEQFF
TRBV5-4 many CASSRPGTGAYNEQFF
TRBV18 few CASSPELATGELFF
TRBV7-2 many CASSTVLRTGGLTDTQYF
TRBV19 - CASSIPGLAGGQGTGELFF